Listed below are T cell receptor beta chains from one sample, sequenced in a study of beta chain features in type 1 diabetes. The repertoire was sequenced with immunoSEQ multiplex PCR; TCRdb's copy has only in-frame clones and lacks some. In the table there are roughly 140,000 clones, 6.9% of which are singletons. The source material was central memory CD4+ T cells from blood. These receptors originate from a woman in her thirties in good health. The CDR3 runs from the conserved cysteine through the conserved F or W. For some rows the clone size is stated as once, few or many, or as a class when expanded; others skip it.

. TRBV18 CASSPPWGETYNEQFF
. TRBV6-1 CASRRRLSDEKLFF
few TRBV7-8 CASSLTARGAGNQPQHF
many TRBV21-1 CASSKVTGAGRKLFF
few TRBV18 CASSPPEASGTQYF
few TRBV6-5 CASRPLRGNEQFF
. TRBV7-9 CASSMTDGNQPQHF
few TRBV7-3 CASSPDRKRAFF
. TRBV5-1 CASSLANPAGGSYEQFF
few TRBV5-1 CASSLGGTGGEGEQFF
. TRBV28 CASSAPGVQGAGYTF
few TRBV19 CASSRDRNNEQFF
. TRBV7-3 CASSLGPTGETQYF
. TRBV19 CASSIGQGAINTEAFF
. TRBV4-2 CASSLAGTAQETQYF
. TRBV7-3 CASSLRAGSSYNEQFF
few TRBV5-4 CASSFLSNTGELFF
few TRBV7-2 CASSLALGGGSSYEQYF